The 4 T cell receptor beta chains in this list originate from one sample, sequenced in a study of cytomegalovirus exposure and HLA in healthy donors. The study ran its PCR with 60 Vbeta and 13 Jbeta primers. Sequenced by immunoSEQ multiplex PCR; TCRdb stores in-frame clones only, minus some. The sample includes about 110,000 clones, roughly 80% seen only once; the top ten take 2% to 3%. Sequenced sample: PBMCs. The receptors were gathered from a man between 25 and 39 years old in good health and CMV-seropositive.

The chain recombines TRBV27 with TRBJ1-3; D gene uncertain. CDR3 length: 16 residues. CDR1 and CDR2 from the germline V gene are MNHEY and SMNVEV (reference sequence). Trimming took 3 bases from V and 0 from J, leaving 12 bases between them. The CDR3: CASSFTGGSSGNTIYF. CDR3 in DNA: TGTGCCAGCAGTTTTACGGGAGGAAGCTCTGGAAACACCATATATTTT.

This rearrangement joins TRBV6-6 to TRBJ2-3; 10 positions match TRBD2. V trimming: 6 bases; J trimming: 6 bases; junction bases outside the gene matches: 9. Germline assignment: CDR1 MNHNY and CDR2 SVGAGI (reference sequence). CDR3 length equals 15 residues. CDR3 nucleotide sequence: TGTGCCAGCAGAACAAGCGGGGGGGTAGGTGATACGCAGTATTTT. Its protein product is CASRTSGGVGDTQYF.

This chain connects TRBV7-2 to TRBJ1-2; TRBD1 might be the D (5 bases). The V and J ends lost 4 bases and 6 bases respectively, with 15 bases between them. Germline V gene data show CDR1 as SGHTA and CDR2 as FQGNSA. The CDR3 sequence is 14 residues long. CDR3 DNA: TGTGCCAGCAGCTCGCAGGGTGGCCTTGATGGCTACACCTTC. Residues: CASSSQGGLDGYTF.

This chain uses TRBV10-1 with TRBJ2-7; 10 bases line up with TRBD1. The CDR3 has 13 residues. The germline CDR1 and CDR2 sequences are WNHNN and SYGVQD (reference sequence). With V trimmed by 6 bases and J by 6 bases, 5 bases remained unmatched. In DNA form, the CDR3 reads TGCGCCAGCAGCGGGACAGGGGCCAGCGAGCAGTACTTC. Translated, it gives CASSGTGASEQYF.